This T cell receptor (beta chain) stems from a study of regulatory T cells in long-lasting Graves disease. Study-level points and caveats: Between persistent patients, 2,500 to 3,500 public clonotypes were shared, exceeding the approximately 900 shared between new patients.

The sample's time point: newly diagnosed GD, antithyroid drugs for less than 3 months. After RNA was extracted from PBMCs, the TCR library was made from it. Doctors identified Graves' disease using the American Thyroid Association guidelines. This clonotype was observed many times. Antigen specificity is unknown. In germline, CDR1 is MDHEN, CDR2 SYDVKM. The CDR3 loop spans 11 amino acids. Trimming left V 4 bases short and J 6 bases short, with 7 bases between. Libraries of TCR beta came from iRepertoire HTBI primers plus Arm-PCR of CDR3 regions. TCRdb ran MiXCR on the multiplex PCR reads and lists one entry per CDR3 protein. The sample yields 530,000 or so distinct CDR3 sequences, around 15% seen once. These records were also assigned to another study, of T cells in Graves' hyperthyroidism and ophthalmopathy.

This chain links TRBV28 with TRBJ2-7; D remains unclear. This specimen was peripheral blood mononuclear cells (PBMCs), taken at new diagnosis, from a patient treated with antithyroid drugs. The TCR originated in a man younger than 35 with Graves disease. CDR3 in amino acids: CASSSGVEQYF. Here the CDR3 DNA reads TGTGCCAGCAGTTCAGGTGTCGAGCAGTACTTC.